What follows are 8 T cell receptor beta chains derived from one specimen sequenced in a study of blood T cell repertoires in COVID-19. The table came from immunoSEQ multiplex PCR; TCRdb's copy has only in-frame clones and leaves some out. The table records tens of thousands of clones, around 86% of them present only once. The sequenced material came from peripheral blood. These receptors originate from a human donor in a cohort sampled during active COVID-19.

This clone was seen only once. This chain links TRBV27 with TRBJ1-6; D uncertain. The germline V gene encodes CDR1 MNHEY and CDR2 SMNVEV (reference sequence). The CDR3 length is 13 residues. V was pared by 3 bases and J by 7 bases, with 7 bases between. The CDR3 nucleotides are TGTGCCAGCAGTTTCGGGGTAAATTCACCCCTCCACTTT. Protein product: CASSFGVNSPLHF.

This chain connects TRBV19 to TRBJ1-3; a possible D gene is TRBD1 (5 bases). The germline V gene encodes CDR1 LNHDA and CDR2 SQIVND (reference sequence). CDR3 length: 15 amino acids. V gave up 3 bases and J gave up 2 bases, with 11 bases separating them. The CDR3, as DNA: TGTGCCAGTAGTATTTGGAGGGGCCCTGGAAACACCATATATTTT. Its protein is CASSIWRGPGNTIYF. Complete variable domain (other parts from reference TRBV19 and TRBJ1-3): DGGITQSPKYLFRKEGQNVTLSCEQNLNHDAMYWYRQDPGQGLRLIYYSQIVNDFQKGDIAEGYSVSREKKESFPLTVTSAQKNPTAFYLCASSIWRGPGNTIYFGEGSWLTVV.

Only a few counts were recorded for this clone. This chain links TRBV7-3 with TRBJ1-2; perhaps TRBD1 as D (6 bases). Germline V gene lookup returns CDR1 SGHTA and CDR2 FQGTGA. The length of the CDR3 is 16 residues. Between the trimmed V and J ends, which lost 0 bases and 1 base, there was a span of 12 bases. This CDR3 is CASSLTGRGYNYGYTF. The DNA for the CDR3 is TGTGCCAGCAGCTTAACTGGCAGGGGATATAACTATGGCTACACCTTC. The complete variable domain, with remaining parts taken from reference TRBV7-3 and TRBJ1-2, reads GAGVSQTPSNKVTEKGKYVELRCDPISGHTALYWYRQSLGQGPEFLIYFQGTGAADDSGLPNDRFFAVRPEGSVSTLKIQRTERGDSAVYLCASSLTGRGYNYGYTFGSGTRLTVV.

The J gene is TRBJ2-2, the V gene TRBV10-2; TRBD2 matches at 11 bases. Germline V gene lookup returns CDR1 WSHSY and CDR2 SAAADI. The length of the CDR3 is 17 residues. V was clipped by 4 bases and J by 4 bases; unmatched bases: 8. The CDR3 DNA is TGCGCCAGCAGTGCCCCACTAGCGGGGGATCCCACCGGGGAGCTGTTTTTT. This gives the protein CASSAPLAGDPTGELFF.

The sample holds one count of this clone. The chain recombines TRBV9 with TRBJ2-1; D possibly corresponds to TRBD1 (6 bases). The V and J ends lost 0 bases and 9 bases respectively, with 13 bases between them. Germline lookup yields CDR1 SGDLS and CDR2 YYNGEE. The CDR3 contains 14 residues. This CDR3 is CASSVEPGAGEQFF. CDR3 sequence (DNA): TGTGCCAGCAGCGTAGAGCCAGGGGCGGGTGAGCAGTTCTTC. Together with reference TRBV9 and TRBJ2-1, the CDR3 gives the full variable domain: DSGVTQTPKHLITATGQRVTLRCSPRSGDLSVYWYQQSLDQGLQFLIQYYNGEERAKGNILERFSAQQFPDLHSELNLSSLELGDSALYFCASSVEPGAGEQFFGPGTRLTVL.

This chain uses TRBV2 with TRBJ1-3; D is unresolved. The CDR3 loop spans 14 amino acids. V shed 2 bases and J shed 2 bases, with 7 bases lying between them. Germline V lookup: CDR1 SNHLY, CDR2 FYNNEI. The CDR3 is CASSEWAAGNTIYF. The CDR3 DNA follows: TGTGCCAGCAGTGAATGGGCAGCTGGAAACACCATATATTTT.

The J gene is TRBJ2-5, the V gene TRBV5-1, with D possibly being TRBD1 (5 bases). The CDR3 is 15 residues long. Germline-derived CDR1 and CDR2 are SGHRS and YFSETQ. Trimming removed 0 bases at V and 0 bases at J, with 9 bases between. The CDR3 spells CASSLEQENQETQYF. For the CDR3, the DNA is TGCGCCAGCAGCTTGGAACAGGAGAACCAAGAGACCCAGTACTTC.

The J gene is TRBJ2-5, the V gene TRBV5-5, with 11 positions matching TRBD1. This CDR3 comprises 15 residues. Germline CDR1 is SGHKS and CDR2 is YYEKEE (reference sequence). With V trimmed by 3 bases and J by 5 bases, 6 bases remained unmatched. The CDR3 DNA reads as TGTGCCAGCAGCTCCGGGACAGGGGGTTACGAGACCCAGTACTTC. Translation gives CASSSGTGGYETQYF.